This is a list of T cell receptor beta chains from one sample in a study of blood T cells in healthy people across ages. TCRdb reanalysed the 5' RACE reads using MiXCR and keeps one entry per CDR3 protein. The top ten clones hold 7% to 9.5% of a sample with some 1.4 million distinct CDR3 sequences, around 42% of them seen once. The sample was blood. The receptors shown here come from a young woman in good health. CDR3s include the opening cysteine and the closing phenylalanine or tryptophan. A D gene is named only where the DNA matches it firmly. Size tells how often a clone was seen (once, few, many) or the class of an expanded clone, and some rows leave it out.

clone size	V gene	J gene	D gene	CDR3 protein	CDR3 DNA
NA	TRBV29-1	TRBJ2-1	NA	CSVEWPSPNVDSSYNEQFF	TGCAGCGTTGAATGGCCTAGCCCCAATGTTGATAGCTCCTACAATGAGCAGTTCTTC
many	TRBV5-1	TRBJ2-2	TRBD2	CASSLEWLAGDTGELFF	TGCGCCAGCAGCTTGGAATGGCTAGCGGGGGACACCGGGGAGCTGTTTTTT
few	TRBV20-1	TRBJ2-1	TRBD2	CSAPVLGSGRNLAYNEQFF	TGCAGTGCCCCGGTGCTTGGGAGCGGGAGGAACCTCGCCTACAATGAGCAGTTCTTC
NA	TRBV20-1	TRBJ2-1	TRBD2	CSAALAGSLGEQFF	TGCAGTGCCGCACTAGCGGGGTCCTTAGGAGAGCAGTTCTTC
many	TRBV6-5	TRBJ2-7	TRBD2	CASSYSNPITSGTGNYEQYF	TGTGCCAGCAGTTACTCTAACCCCATAACTAGCGGGACGGGCAACTACGAGCAGTACTTC
NA	TRBV6-1	TRBJ1-2	NA	CASSKGNYYGYTF	TGTGCCAGCAGTAAGGGTAATTACTATGGCTACACCTTC
NA	TRBV4-2	TRBJ2-7	TRBD2	CASSQEEAGGHEQYF	TGTGCCAGCAGCCAAGAGGAAGCGGGAGGGCACGAGCAGTACTTC
NA	TRBV5-1	TRBJ2-2	NA	CASALWGREDTGELFF	TGCGCCAGCGCTCTGTGGGGCAGGGAAGACACCGGGGAGCTGTTTTTT
few	TRBV6-5	TRBJ2-3	TRBD2	CASSSWTSHTDTQYF	TGTGCCAGCAGTTCATGGACTAGCCATACAGATACGCAGTATTTT
NA	TRBV6-5	TRBJ2-2	NA	CASSYLWTYTGELFF	TGTGCCAGCAGTTACCTCTGGACGTACACCGGGGAGCTGTTTTTT
NA	TRBV7-2	TRBJ2-7	NA	CASSLTPLSSYEQYF	TGTGCCAGCAGCTTAACCCCCCTTAGCTCCTACGAGCAGTACTTC
NA	TRBV6-2/TRBV6-3	TRBJ2-1	TRBD2	CASSYGLAGVGEQFF	TGTGCCAGCAGTTACGGGCTAGCGGGAGTCGGGGAGCAGTTCTTC
few	TRBV28	TRBJ2-3	NA	CAGNDRDSTDTQYF	TGTGCCGGGAACGATCGCGATAGTACAGATACGCAGTATTTT
many	TRBV10-3	TRBJ2-7	TRBD2	CAISESPSGSLEQYF	TGTGCCATCAGTGAGTCCCCCAGCGGGAGTCTCGAGCAGTACTTC
many	TRBV7-2	TRBJ2-7	TRBD2	CASSLRGGSSYEQYF	TGTGCCAGCAGCTTACGGGGGGGAAGCTCCTACGAGCAGTACTTC
NA	TRBV20-1	TRBJ1-2	TRBD1	CSAPHRDRDGYTF	TGCAGTGCTCCACACCGGGACAGGGATGGTTACACCTTC
NA	TRBV6-5	TRBJ1-2	TRBD1	CASSYFGTANYGYTF	TGTGCCAGCAGTTACTTTGGGACAGCTAACTATGGCTACACCTTC
few	TRBV10-3	TRBJ1-2	NA	CAISESTLEGYTF	TGTGCCATCAGTGAGTCGACGTTGGAGGGCTACACCTTC
many	TRBV10-3	TRBJ1-2	NA	CAVNRDEANYGYTF	TGTGCGGTTAACCGGGACGAAGCTAACTATGGCTACACCTTC
NA	TRBV10-3	TRBJ2-3	NA	CAISSKIVGQAGKGTQYF	TGTGCCATCAGTAGCAAGATAGTAGGGCAGGCTGGGAAAGGTACGCAGTATTTT
NA	TRBV7-9	TRBJ1-4	NA	CASSYRQDTNEKLFF	TGTGCCAGCAGCTACCGACAGGACACCAATGAAAAACTGTTTTTT
NA	TRBV7-2	TRBJ1-1	NA	CASSLDFSQPEAFF	TGTGCCAGCAGCTTAGATTTTAGCCAACCTGAAGCTTTCTTT
once	TRBV20-1	TRBJ2-4	NA	CSARRGGLDIQYF	TGCAGTGCTAGACGGGGAGGTTTGGACATTCAGTACTTC
few	TRBV9	TRBJ2-4	NA	CASSAALAKNIQYF	TGTGCCAGCAGCGCGGCGCTAGCCAAAAACATTCAGTACTTC
NA	TRBV18	TRBJ2-7	NA	CASPPDGTPYEQYF	TGTGCCAGCCCACCCGACGGAACCCCCTACGAGCAGTACTTC
NA	TRBV5-1	TRBJ2-1	TRBD1	CASSPQGQGEYNEQFF	TGCGCCAGCAGCCCCCAGGGACAGGGGGAATACAATGAGCAGTTCTTC
few	TRBV20-1	TRBJ2-7	TRBD1	CSARGQGNSYEQYF	TGCAGTGCCCGGGGACAGGGAAACTCCTACGAGCAGTACTTC
once	TRBV4-1	TRBJ1-4	NA	CANSQVPGINEKLFF	TGCGCCAACAGCCAGGTGCCGGGAATAAATGAAAAACTGTTTTTT
few	TRBV20-1	TRBJ2-1	TRBD2	CSARDPGGPVEQFF	TGCAGTGCTAGAGATCCGGGGGGTCCCGTTGAGCAGTTCTTC
NA	TRBV11-3	TRBJ2-7	NA	CASSGQQVNEQYF	TGTGCCAGCAGCGGCCAACAGGTCAATGAGCAGTACTTC
few	TRBV20-1	TRBJ2-7	NA	CSARRPGIGSYEQYF	TGCAGTGCTAGACGTCCGGGGATAGGCTCCTACGAGCAGTACTTC
NA	TRBV4-2	TRBJ2-3	NA	CTSSQRGDTQYF	TGTACCAGCAGCCAAAGAGGGGATACGCAGTATTTT
once	TRBV6-5	TRBJ2-3	TRBD2	CAPGLATTQYF	TGTGCCCCGGGACTAGCGACGACGCAGTATTTT
NA	TRBV6-5	TRBJ2-1	NA	CASQTPGHEQFF	TGTGCCAGCCAGACCCCTGGCCATGAGCAGTTCTTC
few	TRBV6-5	TRBJ2-7	TRBD1	CASSSPGQISYEQYF	TGTGCCAGCAGTTCCCCGGGACAGATATCCTACGAGCAGTACTTC
NA	TRBV10-3	TRBJ2-3	NA	CAIAPLEIMQYF	TGTGCCATCGCCCCGTTAGAGATAATGCAGTATTTT
few	TRBV6-5	TRBJ2-1	NA	CASSYRTGSSYNEQFF	TGTGCCAGCAGTTACCGTACGGGGAGCTCCTACAATGAGCAGTTCTTC
few	TRBV12-5	TRBJ2-5	NA	CASVPTVGHGGAETQYF	TGTGCTAGTGTTCCAACCGTCGGCCACGGAGGGGCAGAGACCCAGTACTTC
NA	TRBV12-3/TRBV12-4	TRBJ2-5	NA	CASTQRYGSATYNEQYF	TGTGCCAGCACCCAAAGGTACGGCTCAGCCACCTACAATGAGCAGTACTTC
NA	TRBV7-2	TRBJ2-7	TRBD2	CASSPEPGLAGQWQYF	TGTGCCAGCAGCCCTGAACCGGGACTAGCGGGGCAGTGGCAGTACTTC
NA	TRBV15	TRBJ2-1	TRBD2	CATSRGQREANEQFF	TGTGCCACCAGCAGAGGTCAGCGGGAGGCAAATGAGCAGTTCTTC
few	TRBV10-3	TRBJ1-2	NA	CAISAQGDSNYGYTF	TGTGCCATCAGTGCCCAGGGCGACAGTAACTATGGCTACACCTTC
few	TRBV6-2/TRBV6-3	TRBJ2-7	TRBD2	CATTQRGSSSYEQYF	TGTGCCACGACCCAGCGGGGGTCGTCCTCCTACGAGCAGTACTTC
NA	TRBV7-2	TRBJ2-1	TRBD1	CASTLDRSSYNEQFF	TGTGCCAGCACCTTGGACAGGAGCTCCTACAATGAGCAGTTCTTC
NA	TRBV18	TRBJ1-2	TRBD1	CASSPRDRALRDGYTF	TGTGCCAGCTCGCCCCGGGACAGGGCCCTAAGAGATGGCTACACCTTC
many	TRBV10-3	TRBJ1-2	NA	CAIEDSYGYTF	TGTGCCATCGAAGACAGCTATGGCTACACCTTC
few	TRBV5-6	TRBJ2-6	NA	CASSFDGLSGANVLTF	TGTGCCAGCAGCTTTGACGGGCTCTCTGGGGCCAACGTCCTGACTTTC